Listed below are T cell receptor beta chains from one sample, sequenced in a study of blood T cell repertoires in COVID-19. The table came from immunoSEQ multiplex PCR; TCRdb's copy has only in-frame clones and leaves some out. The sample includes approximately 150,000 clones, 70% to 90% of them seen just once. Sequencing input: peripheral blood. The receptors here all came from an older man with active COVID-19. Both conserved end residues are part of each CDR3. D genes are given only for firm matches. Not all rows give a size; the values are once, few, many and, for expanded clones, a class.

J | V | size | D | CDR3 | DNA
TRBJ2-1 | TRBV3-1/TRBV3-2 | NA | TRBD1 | CASSPTDRGPRHEQFF | TGTGCCAGCAGCCCGACCGACAGGGGACCTAGACATGAGCAGTTCTTC
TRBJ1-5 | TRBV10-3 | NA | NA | CASWGGLSNQPQHF | TGTGCCAGCTGGGGGGGGCTTAGCAATCAGCCCCAGCATTTT
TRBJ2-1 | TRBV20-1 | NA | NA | CSASPGQYNEQFF | TGCAGTGCTAGTCCAGGACAGTACAATGAGCAGTTCTTC
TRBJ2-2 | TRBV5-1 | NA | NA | CASSLDGANTGELFF | TGCGCCAGCAGCCTGGACGGAGCGAACACCGGGGAGCTGTTTTTT
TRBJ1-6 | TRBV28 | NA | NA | CASSFGSPPSPLHF | TGTGCCAGCAGTTTCGGTTCACCCCCTTCACCCCTCCACTTT
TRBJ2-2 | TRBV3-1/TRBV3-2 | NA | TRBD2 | CASSRGLAAGELFF | TGTGCCAGCAGCCGGGGACTAGCGGCCGGGGAGCTGTTTTTT
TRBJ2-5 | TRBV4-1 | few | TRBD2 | CASSPGTTYAQYF | TGCGCCAGCAGCCCCGGGACTACATACGCCCAGTACTTC
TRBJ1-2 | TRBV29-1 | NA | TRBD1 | CSVESHRGPRGYTF | TGCAGCGTTGAATCGCACAGGGGGCCGAGGGGCTACACCTTC
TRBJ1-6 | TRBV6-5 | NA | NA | CASSSGQSYNSPLHF | TGTGCCAGCAGTTCGGGACAATCTTATAATTCACCCCTCCACTTT
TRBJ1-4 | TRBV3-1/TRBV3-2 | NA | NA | CASSQSAISEKLFF | TGTGCCAGCAGCCAGAGCGCTATATCAGAAAAACTGTTTTTT
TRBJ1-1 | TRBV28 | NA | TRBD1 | CASSLYGRGREDTEAFF | TGTGCCAGCAGTTTATATGGCAGGGGGCGCGAGGACACTGAAGCTTTCTTT
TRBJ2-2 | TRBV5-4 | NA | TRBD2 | CASSLGDSGITGELFF | TGTGCCAGCAGCTTGGGCGATAGCGGGATTACCGGGGAGCTGTTTTTT
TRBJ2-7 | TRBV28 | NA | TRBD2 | CASSLGASGSYEQYF | TGTGCCAGCAGTTTAGGTGCTAGCGGTTCCTACGAGCAGTACTTC
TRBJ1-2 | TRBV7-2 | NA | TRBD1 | CASSFQTGMDYGYTF | TGTGCCAGCAGCTTCCAGACAGGGATGGACTATGGCTACACCTTC
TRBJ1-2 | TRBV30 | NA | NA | CASSTGPYGYTF | TGTGCCTCCTCGACAGGACCTTATGGCTACACCTTC
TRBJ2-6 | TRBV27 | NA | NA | CASPLPRSGANVLTF | TGTGCCAGCCCCCTACCCCGCTCTGGGGCCAACGTCCTGACTTTC
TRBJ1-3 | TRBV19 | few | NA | CASTRGGSGNTIYF | TGTGCCAGCACCCGGGGGGGCTCTGGAAACACCATATATTTT
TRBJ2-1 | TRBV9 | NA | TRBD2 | CASSVAELAGGRNEQFF | TGTGCCAGCAGCGTAGCTGAACTAGCGGGAGGACGGAATGAGCAGTTCTTC
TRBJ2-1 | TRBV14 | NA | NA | CASSTSPTHNEQFF | TGTGCCAGCAGTACTAGCCCGACACACAATGAGCAGTTCTTC
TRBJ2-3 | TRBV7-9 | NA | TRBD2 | CASSFDRYSSGNTDTQYF | TGTGCCAGCAGCTTTGATCGCTATTCTAGCGGAAACACAGATACGCAGTATTTT
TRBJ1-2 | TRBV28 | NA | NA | CASTLKAGWSGYTF | TGTGCCAGCACCTTGAAAGCAGGGTGGAGTGGCTACACCTTC
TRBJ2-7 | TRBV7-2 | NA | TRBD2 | CASSGGTSGGRVYEQYF | TGTGCCAGCAGCGGCGGGACTAGCGGAGGACGAGTTTACGAGCAGTACTTC
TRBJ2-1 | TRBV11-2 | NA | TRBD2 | CASSLGLAGWYLNEQFF | TGTGCCAGCAGCTTAGGACTAGCGGGGTGGTATTTGAATGAGCAGTTCTTC
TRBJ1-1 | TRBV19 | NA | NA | CASSLKRGSEAFF | TGTGCCAGTAGTTTGAAAAGGGGGTCCGAAGCTTTCTTT
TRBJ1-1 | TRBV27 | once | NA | CASRKGVGTEAFF | TGTGCCAGCAGAAAGGGGGTCGGCACTGAAGCTTTCTTT
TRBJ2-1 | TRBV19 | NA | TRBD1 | CASSDSWTGPYNEQFF | TGTGCCAGTAGTGACTCTTGGACAGGGCCCTACAATGAGCAGTTCTTC
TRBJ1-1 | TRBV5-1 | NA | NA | CASRSGFLNTEAFF | TGCGCCAGCAGAAGCGGTTTTCTGAACACTGAAGCTTTCTTT
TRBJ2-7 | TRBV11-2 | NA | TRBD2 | CASSLRDYSYEQYF | TGTGCCAGCAGCCTCCGGGACTACTCCTACGAGCAGTACTTC
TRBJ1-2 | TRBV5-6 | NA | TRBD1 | CASSASVGQGGYGYTF | TGTGCCAGCAGCGCCTCCGTGGGACAGGGGGGCTATGGCTACACCTTC
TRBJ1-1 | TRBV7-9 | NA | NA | CASRARTPHEGNTEAFF | TGTGCCAGCAGGGCCCGGACTCCCCACGAGGGGAACACTGAAGCTTTCTTT
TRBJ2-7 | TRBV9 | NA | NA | CASSVNSLASYNEQYF | TGTGCCAGCAGCGTAAACAGCCTAGCCAGTTACAACGAGCAGTACTTC
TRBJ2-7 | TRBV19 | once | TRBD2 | CASSISRAGVTYEQYF | TGTGCCAGTAGTATATCGCGAGCGGGAGTTACGTACGAGCAGTACTTC
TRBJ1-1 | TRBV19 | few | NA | CASSITGYTEAFF | TGTGCCAGTAGTATAACAGGGTACACTGAAGCTTTCTTT
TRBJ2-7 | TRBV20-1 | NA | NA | CSASYQAGGEF | TGCAGTGCTAGTTATCAGGCGGGCGGGGAGTTC
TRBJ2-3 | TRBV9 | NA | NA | CASSRRADTQYF | TGTGCCAGCAGCCGCAGGGCAGATACGCAGTATTTT
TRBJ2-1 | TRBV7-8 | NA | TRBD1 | CASSLEGQGVRYNEQFF | TGTGCCAGCAGCTTAGAGGGACAGGGAGTACGATACAATGAGCAGTTCTTC
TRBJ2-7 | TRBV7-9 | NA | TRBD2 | CASSRPGLDTYEQYF | TGTGCCAGCAGCCGACCGGGACTAGACACCTACGAGCAGTACTTC
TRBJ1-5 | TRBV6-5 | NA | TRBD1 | CASRQGSQPQHF | TGTGCCAGCAGACAGGGGAGTCAGCCCCAGCATTTT
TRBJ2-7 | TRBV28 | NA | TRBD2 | CASRPLAGATYEQYF | TGTGCCAGCAGGCCTCTAGCGGGAGCTACCTACGAGCAGTACTTC
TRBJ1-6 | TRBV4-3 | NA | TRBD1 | CASSQDLGTGTPLHF | TGCGCCAGCAGCCAAGATCTGGGGACAGGGACACCCCTCCACTTT
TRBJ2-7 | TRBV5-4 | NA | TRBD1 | CASRSPGQGANEQYF | TGTGCCAGCAGGTCTCCGGGACAGGGGGCCAACGAGCAGTACTTC
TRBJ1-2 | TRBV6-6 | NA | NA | CASSPDSNYTF | TGTGCCAGCAGTCCGGACAGTAACTACACCTTC
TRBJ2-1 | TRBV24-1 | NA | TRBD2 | CATSDQTSGRAEQFF | TGTGCCACCAGTGATCAGACTAGCGGGAGGGCCGAGCAGTTCTTC
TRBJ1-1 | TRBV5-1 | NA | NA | CASSLATLNTEAFF | TGCGCCAGCAGCTTGGCTACGCTGAACACTGAAGCTTTCTTT
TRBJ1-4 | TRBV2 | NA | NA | CASSDSALNEKLFF | TGTGCCAGCAGCGACAGCGCCCTGAATGAAAAACTGTTTTTT
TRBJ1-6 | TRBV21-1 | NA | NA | CASSAPGTAGNSPLHF | TGTGCCAGCAGCGCCCCCGGAACGGCGGGTAATTCACCCCTCCACTTT
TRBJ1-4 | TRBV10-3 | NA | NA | CAISGTGNEKLFF | TGTGCCATCAGTGGGACGGGAAACGAAAAACTGTTTTTT
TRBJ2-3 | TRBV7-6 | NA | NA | CASSLKGADTQYF | TGTGCCAGCAGCTTAAAGGGGGCAGATACGCAGTATTTT
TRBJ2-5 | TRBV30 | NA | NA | CAWRVPPGTQYF | TGTGCCTGGAGGGTCCCACCGGGGACCCAGTACTTC
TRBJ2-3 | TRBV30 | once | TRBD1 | CAWNGQGYTDTQYF | TGTGCCTGGAATGGACAGGGATATACAGATACGCAGTATTTT
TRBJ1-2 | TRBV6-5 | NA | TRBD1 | CASTTGTDYGYTF | TGTGCCAGCACCACCGGGACAGACTATGGCTACACCTTC
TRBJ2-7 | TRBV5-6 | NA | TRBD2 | CASTSGGEQYF | TGTGCCAGCACTTCGGGGGGGGAGCAGTACTTC
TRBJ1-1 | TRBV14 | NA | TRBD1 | CASSRDRGSVTEAFF | TGTGCCAGCAGCCGCGACAGGGGGTCGGTCACTGAAGCTTTCTTT
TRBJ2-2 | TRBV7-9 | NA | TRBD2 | CASSQTSGTNTGELFF | TGTGCCAGCAGCCAGACTAGCGGAACGAACACCGGGGAGCTGTTTTTT
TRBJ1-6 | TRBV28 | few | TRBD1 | CASRGTGTYNSPLHF | TGTGCCAGCAGGGGGACAGGTACCTATAATTCACCCCTCCACTTT